This TCR beta chain was identified in a study of glioma-infiltrating T cells after dendritic cell vaccination. Findings of the study overall: Estimated pretreatment TIL content predicted outcome after dendritic cell vaccination.

With regard to this clone: What it binds is not known.

Indicated time point: after dendritic cell vaccination, including at tumor progression/relapse. The method was immunoSEQ multiplex PCR; TCRdb's version includes in-frame clones alone and lacks a portion of them. This table holds 60,000 or so clones, approximately 86% found once. This CDR3 contains 15 residues. The germline CDR1 and CDR2 sequences are ENHRY and SYGVKD. After removal of 6 bases from V and 5 bases from J, the junction contained 9 bases not matched to a gene. This sequence was found in a human donor with glioblastoma. The chain uses TRBV10-3 and TRBJ1-5, with 8 bases identical to TRBD1. This sample comprised blood, obtained after dendritic cell vaccination. CDR3 region: CAISAGGREDQPQHF. CDR3 in DNA: TGTGCCATCAGCGCAGGGGGCAGGGAGGATCAGCCCCAGCATTTT.